This entry describes one T cell receptor (beta chain). The antigen remains undetermined. Amplified regions were TCR beta CDR3 sequences from RNA transcripts. With the HTBI primer set, the TCR CDR3 went through a first round of RT-PCR. TCRdb re-analysed the multiplex PCR reads in MiXCR, keeping a single row per CDR3 protein. The table lists under 350,000 distinct CDR3 sequences, about 25% of them singletons, with 20% to 30% in the top ten. This sample is drawn from a study of T cells in Graves' hyperthyroidism and ophthalmopathy. CDR1 is MGHDK and CDR2 is SYGVNS in the germline V gene. The CDR3 length is 13 residues. The V and J ends lost 1 base and 7 bases respectively, with 10 bases between them. Study observations and caveats: Blood also contained most expanded thyroid clonotypes above 0.001.

The receptor was derived from a middle-aged man with Graves' hyperthyroidism that later progressed to Graves' ophthalmopathy. The chain couples TRBV25-1 to TRBJ2-5; maybe TRBD1 (5 bases). Material for sequencing was blood. CDR3 sequence reads: CASSEFGAGTQYF. As DNA, the CDR3 is TGTGCCAGCAGTGAATTTGGGGCCGGGACCCAGTACTTC.